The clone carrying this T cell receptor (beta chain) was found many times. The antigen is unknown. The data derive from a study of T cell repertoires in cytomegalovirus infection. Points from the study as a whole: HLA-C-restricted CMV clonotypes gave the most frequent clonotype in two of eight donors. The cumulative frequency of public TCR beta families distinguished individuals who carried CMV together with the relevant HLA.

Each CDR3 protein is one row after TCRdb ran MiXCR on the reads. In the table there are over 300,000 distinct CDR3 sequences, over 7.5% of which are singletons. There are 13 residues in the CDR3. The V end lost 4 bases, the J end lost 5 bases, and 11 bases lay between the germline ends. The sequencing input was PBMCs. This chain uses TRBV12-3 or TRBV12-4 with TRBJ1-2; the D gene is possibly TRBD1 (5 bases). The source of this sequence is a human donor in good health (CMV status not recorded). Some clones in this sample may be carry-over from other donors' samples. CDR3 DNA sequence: TGTGCCAGCAGTTCCGGGACGGTGTATGGCTACACCTTC. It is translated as CASSSGTVYGYTF.